The source of this T cell receptor beta chain is a study of blood T cell repertoires in COVID-19. Study in general: PBMCs, B-cell-depleted T cells, or T cells provided the cDNA or gDNA that made up the material.

As handled by the study authors: Amplification from reference gene primers served as the basis for estimated nucleated cell counts. Sequencing used immunoSEQ multiplex PCR; TCRdb keeps in-frame clones, though not all of them. V, J and clone size derive from that table, while D and trimming were established from the DNA sequence. The sample contains some 52,000 clones, 86% of which appear only once. In germline, CDR1 is MDHEN, CDR2 SYDVKM. V shed 4 bases and J shed 7 bases, with 17 bases lying between them. The CDR3 length is 15 residues. The receptor comes from a human donor in a cohort sampled during active COVID-19. Sequencing input: peripheral blood. J is TRBJ1-5 and V is TRBV28; a possible D gene is TRBD1 (6 bases). The CDR3 here is CASSSTRGREQPQHF. As DNA, the CDR3 is TGTGCCAGCAGTTCCACAAGGGGGAGAGAGCAGCCCCAGCATTTT.